These 14 T cell receptor beta chains share one sample of origin, sequenced in a study of blood T cell repertoires in COVID-19 (dated by TCRdb to the early 2020s). Library prep was done by the immunoSEQ multiplex PCR assay. TCRdb retrieved this table from immuneACCESS and kept in-frame rearrangements only. Not all clones are present; in checked studies, unresolved V genes account for under half, and no reason is known for the remainder. The sample includes about 140,000 clones, with roughly four fifths observed a single time. The biggest ten clones account for 4% of the sample. The sample taken for sequencing was peripheral blood. These receptor sequences come from a woman aged 55-69 years with acute or convalescent COVID-19.

V is TRBV30 and J is TRBJ1-1, with D unresolved. V was clipped by 0 bases and J by 6 bases, with 8 bases between them. The CDR3 extends over 12 amino acids. Germline loops: CDR1 GTSNPN, CDR2 SVGIG (reference sequence). In nucleotides, the CDR3 is TGTGCCTGGAGTGTAAGGAGGGCTGAAGCTTTCTTT. It encodes CAWSVRRAEAFF.

The chain joins TRBV28 to TRBJ1-1; TRBD1 aligns across 8 bases. Germline values: CDR1 MDHEN, CDR2 SYDVKM. The CDR3 covers 13 residues. Trimming removed 8 bases from V and 5 bases from J; junction bases left unmatched: 7. CDR3 coding DNA: TGTGCCAGCTCTTGGACAGGGAAGACTGAAGCTTTCTTT. Translating gives CASSWTGKTEAFF.

This rearrangement joins TRBV2 to TRBJ1-2, with 8 bases lining up with TRBD1. The V and J ends lost 6 bases and 5 bases, in that order; junction bases with no gene match: 8. The CDR3 runs to 14 residues. Germline CDR1 reads SNHLY; CDR2 reads FYNNEI. As DNA, the CDR3 is TGTGCCAGCAGCCCCGGACAGGGAGCTTATGGCTACACCTTC. It encodes CASSPGQGAYGYTF. The full variable domain, with the rest looked up from reference TRBV2 and TRBJ1-2, is EPEVTQTPSHQVTQMGQEVILRCVPISNHLYFYWYRQILGQKVEFLVSFYNNEISEKSEIFDDQFSVERPDGSNFTLKIRSTKLEDSAMYFCASSPGQGAYGYTFGSGTRLTVV.

V is TRBV7-3 and J is TRBJ2-3; possibly TRBD2 for D (6 bases). The CDR3 runs to 18 residues. V was clipped by 3 bases and J by 0 bases, with 19 bases between them. CDR1 SGHTA and CDR2 FQGTGA come from the germline V gene. This chain's CDR3 is CASSLDTGTHTSTDTQYF. As DNA, the CDR3 is TGTGCCAGCAGCTTGGATACCGGGACTCATACTAGCACAGATACGCAGTATTTT.

V usage is TRBV29-1 and J usage is TRBJ1-2; 10 positions agree with TRBD1. Losses at the gene ends were 5 bases for V and 4 bases for J; bases not matched to a gene: 7. CDR1 and CDR2 (germline): SQVTM, ANQGSEA. The CDR3 totals 14 residues. CDR3 bases: TGCAGCGTTTCCCGGGACAGGGGCTTCTATGGCTACACCTTC. Translation: CSVSRDRGFYGYTF.

CDR3 amino acids: CASRLGTGGSPLHF. CDR3 bases: TGTGCCAGCAGACTCGGGACAGGAGGGTCACCCCTCCACTTT. The genes are TRBV2 and TRBJ1-6, with 8 bases matching TRBD1. J was trimmed by 10 bases and V by 6 bases; bases with no gene match: 8. Germline V CDR1 and CDR2: SNHLY, FYNNEI. There are 14 residues in the CDR3.

The rearrangement uses TRBV7-8 and TRBJ1-2; possible D gene TRBD1, 6 bases. V dropped 5 bases and J dropped 8 bases, with 12 bases sitting between them. The CDR3 sequence is 12 residues long. Germline CDR1 reads SGHVS; CDR2 reads FQNEAQ. The CDR3 coding sequence is TGTGCCAGCAGCCGGGGGCAGGAGGGCTACACCTTC. The encoded protein is CASSRGQEGYTF.

The chain employs TRBV29-1 and TRBJ1-2, with D perhaps TRBD1 (6 bases). Germline V gives CDR1 SQVTM, CDR2 ANQGSEA. The CDR3 is made up of 12 amino acids. V was clipped by 7 bases and J by 6 bases, with 15 bases between them. The CDR3 protein is CSAKKGQNGYTF. In DNA form, the CDR3 reads TGCAGCGCCAAAAAAGGACAGAATGGCTACACCTTC.

This clone was picked up a small number of times. The genes are TRBV28 and TRBJ2-1; 10 bases are a match to TRBD2. Germline V lookup: CDR1 MDHEN, CDR2 SYDVKM. This CDR3 region has 19 residues. V shed 7 bases, J shed 0 bases, and the junction held 15 bases outside the gene matches. CDR3 coding DNA: TGTGCCAGCATCACCTTTGCTAGCGGGGGACTTAGCTCCTACAATGAGCAGTTCTTC. This encodes CASITFASGGLSSYNEQFF.

This clone was recorded only once. V usage is TRBV11-3 and J usage is TRBJ2-7; D might be TRBD1 (5 bases). Trimming cost V 5 bases and J 2 bases, with 7 bases left between them. In germline, CDR1 is SGHNT, CDR2 YENEEA. The CDR3 spans 12 residues. The CDR3 sequence: CASSQGPYEQYF. CDR3 sequence (DNA): TGTGCCAGCAGCCAGGGCCCCTACGAGCAGTACTTC.

The chain uses TRBV11-2 and TRBJ1-6; D might be TRBD1 (6 bases). This CDR3 has 15 residues. The germline CDR1 and CDR2 sequences are SGHAT and FQNNGV. V was pared by 6 bases and J by 3 bases, with 12 bases between. The CDR3 coding sequence is TGTGCCAGCAGGGGCGGACAGATCTATAATTCACCCCTCCACTTT. This encodes CASRGGQIYNSPLHF.

This sequence joins TRBV27 and TRBJ2-2; TRBD1 agrees at 10 bases. This CDR3 has 15 residues. Unmatched junction bases numbered 4, after V lost 5 bases and J lost 4 bases. Germline lookup yields CDR1 MNHEY and CDR2 SMNVEV (reference sequence). The CDR3 DNA sequence: TGTGCCAGCAGTAGGGGACAGGGGAGCACCGGGGAGCTGTTTTTT. Encoded protein: CASSRGQGSTGELFF.

The chain joins TRBV6-9 to TRBJ1-2, with a weak D call TRBD1 (6 bases). Germline assignment: CDR1 MNHGY and CDR2 SVAAGI. V was cut by 9 bases and J by 4 bases, with 15 bases left in between. The CDR3 has 13 amino acids. CDR3 sequence: CARTLTQGYGYTF. The CDR3 DNA sequence: TGTGCCAGAACTCTCACACAGGGCTATGGCTACACCTTC.

The chain recombines TRBV19 with TRBJ1-5, with no clear D. The CDR3 has 14 residues. CDR1 is LNHDA and CDR2 is SQIVND in the germline V gene (reference sequence). V was shortened by 5 bases and J by 6 bases, with 14 bases between the two germline ends. CDR3 sequence (DNA): TGTGCCAGTAGTTCCGGGTTTCAAGGTCAGCCCCAGCATTTT. Translated, it gives CASSSGFQGQPQHF. Drawing the rest from reference TRBV19 and TRBJ1-5, the complete variable domain is DGGITQSPKYLFRKEGQNVTLSCEQNLNHDAMYWYRQDPGQGLRLIYYSQIVNDFQKGDIAEGYSVSREKKESFPLTVTSAQKNPTAFYLCASSSGFQGQPQHFGDGTRLSIL.